The rows below give T cell receptor beta chains drawn from one sample of a study of blood T cell repertoires in COVID-19. Sequencing was performed with immunoSEQ multiplex PCR; in TCRdb, only in-frame clones are kept and a portion is missing. The data show 250,000 or so clones, around 90% seen once. The sample taken for sequencing was peripheral blood. All receptors come from a man aged 25-45 years with COVID-19, enrolled during active disease. The CDR3 runs from the conserved cysteine through the conserved F or W. A D gene is named only where the DNA matches it firmly. The size entry is marked missing in some rows and otherwise reads once, few, many or a size class.

TRBV5-1,TRBD1,TRBJ1-1,-,CASSLTGENTEAFF,TGCGCCAGCAGCTTGACAGGGGAGAACACTGAAGCTTTCTTT
TRBV19,TRBD1,TRBJ2-7,-,CASSISDRAYEQYF,TGTGCCAGTAGTATATCGGACAGGGCCTACGAGCAGTACTTC
TRBV25-1,-,TRBJ2-1,-,CASSERGLLYNEQFF,TGTGCCAGCAGTGAAAGGGGATTACTCTACAATGAGCAGTTCTTC
TRBV9,-,TRBJ1-2,once,CASSVSYLPTGYTF,TGTGCCAGCAGCGTTAGTTACCTCCCCACTGGCTACACCTTC
TRBV7-9,TRBD1,TRBJ1-4,-,CASSSGGKEEKLFF,TGTGCCAGCAGCTCAGGGGGCAAGGAGGAAAAACTGTTTTTT
TRBV2,-,TRBJ2-7,-,CASSTPYEQYF,TGTGCCAGCAGTACTCCCTACGAGCAGTACTTC
TRBV2,-,TRBJ2-7,-,CASTSQGGSYEQYF,TGTGCCAGCACTAGCCAGGGGGGCTCCTACGAGCAGTACTTC
TRBV7-9,-,TRBJ2-1,-,CASSLGRRGSQDEQFF,TGTGCCAGCAGCTTAGGTCGTCGCGGGTCCCAGGATGAGCAGTTCTTC
TRBV5-6,-,TRBJ1-1,-,CASSLARGMNTEAFF,TGTGCCAGCAGCTTGGCTCGGGGAATGAACACTGAAGCTTTCTTT
TRBV7-2,TRBD2,TRBJ2-2,-,CASSLGTSGGQGELFF,TGTGCCAGCAGCCTGGGGACTAGCGGGGGTCAGGGGGAGCTGTTTTTT
TRBV18,-,TRBJ1-1,-,CASSPPRTMNTEAFF,TGTGCCAGCTCACCACCGAGGACTATGAACACTGAAGCTTTCTTT
TRBV29-1,-,TRBJ2-1,-,CSVATNSYNEQFF,TGCAGCGTTGCAACTAATTCTTACAATGAGCAGTTCTTC
TRBV2,-,TRBJ1-3,few,CASSGLLENTIYF,TGTGCCAGCAGTGGACTGCTTGAAAACACCATATATTTT
TRBV27,TRBD1,TRBJ1-2,-,CASSFDRVANYGYTF,TGTGCCAGCAGTTTTGACAGGGTAGCTAACTATGGCTACACCTTC
TRBV28,-,TRBJ1-3,-,CASSLGGSGNTIYF,TGTGCCAGCAGCCTGGGGGGATCTGGAAACACCATATATTTT
TRBV5-4,TRBD1,TRBJ1-2,-,CASSAGQGASYGYTF,TGTGCCAGCAGCGCTGGACAGGGTGCTTCCTATGGCTACACCTTC
TRBV7-2,-,TRBJ1-3,-,CASSLGPFSSGNTIYF,TGTGCCAGCAGCTTAGGCCCCTTTAGCTCTGGAAACACCATATATTTT
TRBV3-1/TRBV3-2,-,TRBJ2-7,few,CASSQGVQGKYF,TGTGCCAGCAGCCAAGGGGTACAGGGCAAGTACTTC
TRBV24-1,TRBD1,TRBJ1-2,-,CATSGTGGDYGYTF,TGTGCCACCAGTGGTACAGGGGGCGACTATGGCTACACCTTC
TRBV19,-,TRBJ2-7,-,CASSITGSYEQYF,TGTGCCAGTAGTATAACGGGGTCCTACGAGCAGTACTTC
TRBV20-1,TRBD2,TRBJ2-7,-,CSASILAGEEAYEQYF,TGCAGTGCTAGTATCCTAGCGGGAGAAGAGGCCTACGAGCAGTACTTC
TRBV5-8,TRBD1,TRBJ1-1,-,CASSLVGQGYTEAFF,TGTGCCAGCAGCTTGGTGGGACAGGGGTACACTGAAGCTTTCTTT
TRBV19,-,TRBJ1-5,-,CASTIGNQPQHF,TGTGCCAGTACGATAGGCAATCAGCCCCAGCATTTT
TRBV13,-,TRBJ2-7,-,CASSFQAGRTSYEQYF,TGTGCCAGCAGCTTCCAGGCAGGCCGCACCTCCTACGAGCAGTACTTC
TRBV5-4,-,TRBJ1-1,few,CASSFRALNTEAFF,TGTGCCAGCAGCTTCAGGGCCTTGAACACTGAAGCTTTCTTT
TRBV18,TRBD1,TRBJ1-1,-,CASSPGDRGTTEAFF,TGTGCCAGCTCACCTGGGGACAGGGGTACCACTGAAGCTTTCTTT
TRBV7-8,-,TRBJ1-2,-,CASSLGRGLANYGYTF,TGTGCCAGCAGCTTAGGCCGGGGATTAGCTAACTATGGCTACACCTTC
TRBV3-1/TRBV3-2,-,TRBJ1-2,-,CASSTLDSLYGYTF,TGTGCCAGCAGCACCCTGGACAGTCTCTATGGCTACACCTTC
TRBV18,TRBD2,TRBJ2-3,-,CASSPKSGGGDTQYF,TGTGCCAGCTCACCAAAGAGCGGGGGGGGAGATACGCAGTATTTT
TRBV4-1,-,TRBJ2-1,-,CASSRQTGPRSYNEQFF,TGCGCCAGCAGCCGACAAACAGGACCCCGCTCCTACAATGAGCAGTTCTTC
TRBV7-2,-,TRBJ1-5,-,CASSLEPGHGQPQHF,TGTGCCAGCAGCTTAGAGCCGGGACATGGACAGCCCCAGCATTTT